This is a list of T cell receptor beta chains from one sample in a study of blood T cell repertoires in COVID-19. Clones were read by immunoSEQ multiplex PCR, and TCRdb kept only the in-frame ones, dropping some. The repertoire holds around 62,000 clones, with roughly 85% as singletons. The specimen was peripheral blood. All receptors derive from a man in his fifties or sixties with acute or convalescent COVID-19. Both conserved end residues are part of each CDR3.

v_call,cdr3_aa
TRBV7-2,CASRLGGSSNEQFF
TRBV6-5,CASSRGSYEQYF
TRBV29-1,CSVDRGQGYGYTF
TRBV19,CASSISWQGLSNQPQHF
TRBV2,CASSPGKERPPLHF
TRBV11-1,CASSFGREDGYTF
TRBV3-1/TRBV3-2,CASSRQVGETQYF
TRBV7-9,CASSSRDGTEAFF
TRBV28,CASSLQQGAGKLFF
TRBV27,CASGTPSNQPQHF
TRBV15,CATSSRDYEQYF
TRBV7-8,CASSLALRGSSGNTIYF
TRBV11-2,CASSETENTEAFF
TRBV4-1,CASSPPGLAGYNEQFF
TRBV18,CASSPSLAFGTDTQYF
TRBV4-1,CASSQLQGAVGNSPLHF
TRBV19,CASSGGTFNQPQHF
TRBV12-3/TRBV12-4,CASSFGYGYTF
TRBV5-6,CASSLILRVAYEQYF
TRBV6-1,CASSEKVWTSGGTYEQYF
TRBV14,CASSPFQGAASYGYTF
TRBV3-1/TRBV3-2,CASSRTTGMDSPLHF
TRBV4-2,CASSPDQGGGDTQYF
TRBV18,CASSPGTGPDGYTF
TRBV11-1,CASSPGGANTGELFF
TRBV7-2,CASSFRAEETQYF
TRBV6-5,CASSYSRASSSYEQYF
TRBV27,CASSLQGILSYEQYF
TRBV19,CASSTTGGKIYEQYF
TRBV5-1,CASNLLRDRKPISGANVLTF
TRBV3-1/TRBV3-2,CASSQRQQVNNEQYF
TRBV2,CASSRTGRNTIYF
TRBV28,CASTGPLGGSGNTIYF
TRBV5-1,CASRRDRGLNQPQHF
TRBV5-4,CASGLAGGLGETQYF
TRBV7-8,CASSLWTGEAYEQYF
TRBV20-1,CSATDRYYNEQFF
TRBV2,CARSADSISYNSPLHF
TRBV30,CAWSVLAGSLSGELFF
TRBV6-1,CACCGLQGLAGGRGTDTQYF
TRBV6-2/TRBV6-3,CASSTDYLTGSPLHF
TRBV7-3,CASSLKGGSYNEQFF
TRBV5-6,CASSHWTGSRETQYF
TRBV5-4,CASSGGWDNTEAFF
TRBV5-6,CASSLGQGKTQYF
TRBV19,CASSTGLDWPYNEQFF
TRBV9,CASSPPSTDTQYF
TRBV3-1/TRBV3-2,CASSLTGTSGANVLTF
TRBV9,CASSVGTGGQPQHF
TRBV5-4,CASSIYRGGDQETQYF
TRBV5-1,CASRRTGDYNEQFF
TRBV12-3/TRBV12-4,CASSSGWGELFF